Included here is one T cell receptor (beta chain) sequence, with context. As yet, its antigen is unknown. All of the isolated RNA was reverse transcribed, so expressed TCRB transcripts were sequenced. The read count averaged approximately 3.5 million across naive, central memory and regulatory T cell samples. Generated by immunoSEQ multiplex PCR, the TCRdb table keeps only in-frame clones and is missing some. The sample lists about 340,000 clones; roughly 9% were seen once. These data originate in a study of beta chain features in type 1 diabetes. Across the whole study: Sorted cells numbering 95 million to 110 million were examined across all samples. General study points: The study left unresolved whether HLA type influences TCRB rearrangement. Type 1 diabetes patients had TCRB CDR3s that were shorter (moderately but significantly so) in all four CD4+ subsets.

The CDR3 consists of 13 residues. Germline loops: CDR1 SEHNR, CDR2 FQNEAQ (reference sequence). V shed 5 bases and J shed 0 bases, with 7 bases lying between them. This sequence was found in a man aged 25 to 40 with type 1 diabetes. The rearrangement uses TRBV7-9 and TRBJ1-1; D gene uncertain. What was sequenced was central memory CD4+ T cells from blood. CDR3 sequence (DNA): TGTGCCAGCAGCCAAGAGATGAACACTGAAGCTTTCTTT. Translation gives CASSQEMNTEAFF. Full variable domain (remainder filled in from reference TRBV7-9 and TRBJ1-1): DTGVSQNPRHKITKRGQNVTFRCDPISEHNRLYWYRQTLGQGPEFLTYFQNEAQLEKSRLLSDRFSAERPKGSFSTLEIQRTEQGDSAMYLCASSQEMNTEAFFGQGTRLTVV.